This T cell receptor beta chain emerged from a study of memory CD4+ T cells and cytomegalovirus serostatus. Study-wide findings and caveats: Suggested: most of the CMV-linked TCR signature lies in CD4+ memory cells.

Clones were read by immunoSEQ multiplex PCR, and TCRdb kept only the in-frame ones, dropping some. The sample holds fewer than 75,000 clones, approximately 80% seen once. A word on this clone: Its antigen is as yet unknown.

Single viable CD3+CD4+CD8-CD45RO+ cells were sorted as the memory CD4+ T cells. After thawing, CD4+ T cells were positively selected. This CDR3 contains 15 residues. V shed 0 bases and J shed 4 bases, with 12 bases lying between them. The V gene's germline CDR1 is SGHDN and CDR2 FVKESK. The source is an adult in good health and CMV-seronegative. Sequenced input: memory CD4+ T cells from blood. The chain uses TRBV14 and TRBJ1-1; D remains ambiguous. In DNA form, the CDR3 reads TGTGCCAGCAGCCAAGATACACGGTGGCGCACTGAAGCTTTCTTT. As protein: CASSQDTRWRTEAFF.